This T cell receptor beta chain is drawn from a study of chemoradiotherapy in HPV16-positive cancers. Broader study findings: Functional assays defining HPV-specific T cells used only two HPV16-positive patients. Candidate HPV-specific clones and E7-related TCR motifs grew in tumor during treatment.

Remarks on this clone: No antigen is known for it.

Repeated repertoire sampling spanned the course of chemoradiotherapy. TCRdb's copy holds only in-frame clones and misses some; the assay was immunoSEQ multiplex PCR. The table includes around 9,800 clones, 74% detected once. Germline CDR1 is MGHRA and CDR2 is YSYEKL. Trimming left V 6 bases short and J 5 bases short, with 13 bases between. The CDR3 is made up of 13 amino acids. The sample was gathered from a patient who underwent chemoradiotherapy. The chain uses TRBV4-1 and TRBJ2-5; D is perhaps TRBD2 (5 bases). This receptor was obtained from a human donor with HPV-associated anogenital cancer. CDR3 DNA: TGCGCCAGCAGTCTGAGCGGAAAGGAGACCCAGTACTTC. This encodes CASSLSGKETQYF.